A single sample gave rise to the 23 T cell receptor beta chains below, sequenced in a study of blood T cell repertoires in COVID-19. The table came from immunoSEQ multiplex PCR; TCRdb's copy has only in-frame clones and leaves some out. The table includes some 200,000 clones, 82% detected once. The source material was PBMCs or T cells enriched from blood (not recorded which). These receptors were taken from a man aged 40-49 years who had recovered from COVID-19.

The CDR3 sequence: CASSMGTTGANVLTF. The DNA of the CDR3 is TGTGCCAGTAGTATGGGCACGACTGGGGCCAACGTCCTGACTTTC. The V gene is TRBV19, the J gene TRBJ2-6; D uncertain. The CDR3 loop spans 15 amino acids. Germline CDR1 and CDR2: LNHDA and SQIVND (reference sequence). V gave up 3 bases and J gave up 2 bases, with 8 bases separating them.

Remarks on this clone: At one boundary the junction diverges from the germline segment, which might be a read error. V gene TRBV7-2 combines with J gene TRBJ1-2, with D uncertain. This CDR3 spans 13 amino acids. The germline V gene has CDR1 SGHTA and CDR2 FQGNSA. The CDR3 is CASRLGSNYGYTF. For the CDR3, the DNA is TGTGCCAGCAGATTAGGGAGTAACTATGGCTACACCTTC.

This chain joins TRBV7-9 and TRBJ1-2; D unresolved. The V and J ends lost 1 base and 1 base respectively, with 7 bases between them. Germline assignment: CDR1 SEHNR and CDR2 FQNEAQ (reference sequence). The CDR3 extends over 14 amino acids. This CDR3 reads CASSLGQNNYGYTF. The CDR3 coding sequence is TGTGCCAGCAGCTTAGGCCAGAATAACTATGGCTACACCTTC.

The V call is TRBV15, the J call TRBJ2-3; weak D call: TRBD2 (5 bases). The CDR3 is 17 residues long. The germline CDR1 and CDR2 sequences are LNHNV and YYDKDF (reference sequence). Trimming took 0 bases from V and 2 from J, leaving 15 bases between them. The CDR3 nucleotides read TGTGCCACCAGCAGAGATGACCAGCGGAGAAACACAGATACGCAGTATTTT. This encodes CATSRDDQRRNTDTQYF.

This chain connects TRBV5-4 to TRBJ1-1, with a tentative D call TRBD1 (6 bases). The CDR3 sequence is 12 residues long. The ends were cut back, 3 bases at V and 8 bases at J, with 11 bases in the middle. CDR1 is SGHNT and CDR2 is YYREEE in the germline V gene (reference sequence). CDR3 loop: CASSSFDREAFF. The CDR3 DNA sequence: TGTGCCAGCAGCTCCTTTGACAGGGAAGCTTTCTTT.

CDR3 nucleotide sequence: TGTGCCAGTAGACTGTTCATGAACACTGAAGCTTTCTTT. Translation: CASRLFMNTEAFF. This chain connects TRBV19 to TRBJ1-1; D ambiguous. V dropped 6 bases and J dropped 0 bases, with 8 bases sitting between them. Germline lookup yields CDR1 LNHDA and CDR2 SQIVND (reference sequence). This CDR3 spans 13 amino acids.

The sample holds a few counts of this clone. The chain employs TRBV29-1 and TRBJ1-1; maybe TRBD1 (5 bases). V shed 8 bases and J shed 2 bases, with 12 bases lying between them. Per germline, CDR1 SQVTM and CDR2 ANQGSEA. The CDR3 spans 12 residues. In DNA form, the CDR3 reads TGCAGCCCCGGCAGGGTCAACACTGAAGCTTTCTTT. It specifies CSPGRVNTEAFF.

The genes are TRBV9 and TRBJ2-3; possibly TRBD1 for D (5 bases). Trimming stripped 3 bases from V and 5 bases from J, with 7 bases between. The CDR3 sequence is 12 residues long. Germline-derived CDR1 and CDR2 are SGDLS and YYNGEE. In DNA, the CDR3 is TGTGCCAGCAGCGCTGACAGAGATACGCAGTATTTT. Translation gives CASSADRDTQYF. The full variable domain, rest sourced from reference TRBV9 and TRBJ2-3, is DSGVTQTPKHLITATGQRVTLRCSPRSGDLSVYWYQQSLDQGLQFLIQYYNGEERAKGNILERFSAQQFPDLHSELNLSSLELGDSALYFCASSADRDTQYFGPGTRLTVL.

The DNA for the CDR3 is TGCGCCAGCAGAAGGACAGGGTCCACAGATACGCAGTATTTT. Protein product: CASRRTGSTDTQYF. The chain is built from TRBV5-1 and TRBJ2-3, with 8 bases aligning to TRBD1. The ends lost 5 bases at V and 2 bases at J; junction bases unmatched: 4. The CDR3 has 14 amino acids. From germline, CDR1 is SGHRS and CDR2 YFSETQ.

The rearrangement links TRBV4-2 to TRBJ1-4, with D unresolved. This CDR3 region has 13 residues. Germline assignment: CDR1 LGHNA and CDR2 YNFKEQ. Trimming stripped 5 bases from V and 7 bases from J, with 11 bases between. The CDR3 bases are TGTGCCAGCAGCTACCTTCAGGCTGAAAAACTGTTTTTT. This sequence encodes CASSYLQAEKLFF.

This clone has more than one count but fewer than ten. The CDR3 DNA is TGTGCCAGCAGCTTACAGGGGACCTCCTACGAGCAGTACGTC. Protein product: CASSLQGTSYEQYV. This chain uses TRBV5-6 with TRBJ2-7, with 7 bases lining up with TRBD1. Germline CDR1 reads SGHDT; CDR2 reads YYEEEE. The V gene end was trimmed by 2 bases and the J gene end by 0 bases; junction bases not matched to a gene: 2. This CDR3 comprises 14 residues.

The V and J genes are TRBV6-4 and TRBJ1-1, with unresolved D. The CDR3 runs 14 residues. V lost 0 bases and J lost 7, with 12 bases in between. CDR1 MRHNA and CDR2 SNTAGT come from the germline V gene. CDR3 nucleotide sequence: TGTGCCAGCAGTGACTCGAGTGTCGCGGGTGAAGCTTTCTTT. Translated: CASSDSSVAGEAFF.

The CDR3 bases are TGTGCCAGCTCGTATAACCTGGGACAGTCATCCATGAACACTGAAGCTTTCTTT. Translation gives CASSYNLGQSSMNTEAFF. V gene TRBV18 combines with J gene TRBJ1-1, with 7 bases lining up with TRBD1. Germline CDR1 reads KGHSH; CDR2 reads LQKENI. The CDR3 loop spans 18 amino acids. Trimming took 6 bases from V and 0 from J; bases not matched to a gene: 16.

The rearrangement links TRBV5-1 to TRBJ1-1; D not certain. This CDR3 has 14 residues. V lost 4 bases and J 2 bases, leaving 12 bases between the germline ends. Germline CDR1 is SGHRS and CDR2 is YFSETQ. CDR3 sequence (DNA): TGCGCCAGCAGCAGAGGCGAAACTAACACTGAAGCTTTCTTT. It yields the protein CASSRGETNTEAFF.

CDR3 loop: CSASRGPHNEQFF. CDR3 coding DNA: TGCAGCGCTAGCAGGGGCCCCCACAATGAGCAGTTCTTC. V is TRBV29-1 and J is TRBJ2-1; tentative D call: TRBD1 (6 bases). CDR1 is SQVTM and CDR2 is ANQGSEA in the germline V gene. The CDR3 covers 13 residues. Trimming removed 7 bases from V and 5 bases from J, with 15 bases in between.

This chain connects TRBV3-1 (or the pseudogene TRBV3-2) to TRBJ2-1; D may be TRBD2 (5 bases). Germline V gene sequence: CDR1 LGHDT, CDR2 YNNKEL (reference sequence). The CDR3 covers 17 residues. V lost 1 base and J 1 base, leaving 14 bases between the germline ends. CDR3 sequence reads: CASSQVPSRGSYNEQFF. CDR3 sequence (DNA): TGTGCCAGCAGCCAAGTACCCTCTAGAGGGTCCTACAATGAGCAGTTCTTC.

The chain has TRBV2 and TRBJ1-3; D perhaps matches TRBD1 (6 bases). Germline lookup yields CDR1 SNHLY and CDR2 FYNNEI. V was clipped by 2 bases and J by 0 bases, with 8 bases between them. This CDR3 spans 15 amino acids. Here the CDR3 reads CASSEQGLSGNTIYF. CDR3 bases: TGTGCCAGCAGTGAACAGGGGCTCTCTGGAAACACCATATATTTT. Using reference TRBV2 and TRBJ1-3 for the parts outside the CDR3, the full variable domain is EPEVTQTPSHQVTQMGQEVILRCVPISNHLYFYWYRQILGQKVEFLVSFYNNEISEKSEIFDDQFSVERPDGSNFTLKIRSTKLEDSAMYFCASSEQGLSGNTIYFGEGSWLTVV.

The chain combines TRBV5-4 with TRBJ2-2, with 7 bases aligning to TRBD1. Germline CDR1 and CDR2: SGHNT and YYREEE (reference sequence). J gave up 9 bases and V 4 bases, and 9 bases lay outside the gene matches. The CDR3 is made up of 14 amino acids. The CDR3: CASSAGTVARELFF. For the CDR3, the DNA is TGTGCCAGCAGCGCCGGGACAGTGGCCCGGGAGCTGTTTTTT.

This sequence joins TRBV29-1 and TRBJ1-1; a possible D gene is TRBD1 (6 bases). In germline, CDR1 is SQVTM, CDR2 ANQGSEA. V was cut by 2 bases and J by 5 bases, with 12 bases left in between. CDR3 size: 13 residues. The CDR3 DNA follows: TGCAGCGTTGAAAGGGGGAGAGGAACTGAAGCTTTCTTT. Translation gives CSVERGRGTEAFF.

This clone was recorded only once. V is TRBV25-1 and J is TRBJ2-3; 8 bases align to TRBD1. The germline CDR1 and CDR2 sequences are MGHDK and SYGVNS. This CDR3 has 17 amino acids. The ends lost 1 base at V and 5 bases at J; junction bases unmatched: 11. The CDR3 DNA follows: TGTGCCAGCAGTGAATCGGTAAACGGACAGGGCGAAGATACGCAGTATTTT. Encoded protein: CASSESVNGQGEDTQYF. Variable domain in full (rest from reference TRBV25-1 and TRBJ2-3): EADIYQTPRYLVIGTGKKITLECSQTMGHDKMYWYQQDPGMELHLIHYSYGVNSTEKGDLSSESTVSRIRTEHFPLTLESARPSHTSQYLCASSESVNGQGEDTQYFGPGTRLTVL.

The rearrangement joins TRBV11-2 to TRBJ2-5; 11 bases align to TRBD2. CDR1 SGHAT and CDR2 FQNNGV come from the germline V gene. V trimming: 3 bases; J trimming: 1 base; junction bases outside the gene matches: 4. The CDR3 is 16 residues long. CDR3 amino acids: CASSFRTSGFQETQYF. DNA of the CDR3: TGTGCCAGCAGCTTTAGGACTAGCGGGTTCCAAGAGACCCAGTACTTC.

J is TRBJ1-5 and V is TRBV19, with D perhaps TRBD1 (6 bases). Germline assignment: CDR1 LNHDA and CDR2 SQIVND (reference sequence). Trimming pared 3 bases from V and 4 bases from J, leaving 16 bases between. CDR3 length: 16 amino acids. The CDR3 region is CASSIPWQGQNQPQHF. The CDR3 DNA reads TGTGCCAGTAGTATTCCGTGGCAGGGGCAGAATCAGCCCCAGCATTTT.

This chain uses TRBV2 with TRBJ2-2, with 10 bases matching TRBD2. This CDR3 is 16 amino acids long. The germline V gene encodes CDR1 SNHLY and CDR2 FYNNEI. V lost 5 bases and J lost 0; bases outside the gene matches: 3. The CDR3 protein is CASSPTSGANTGELFF. As DNA, the CDR3 is TGTGCCAGCAGTCCAACTAGCGGGGCGAACACCGGGGAGCTGTTTTTT.